The clone carrying this T cell receptor beta chain was seen a few times. Antigen specificity is unknown. These data originate in a study of beta chain features in type 1 diabetes. Findings of the study overall: Type 1 diabetes patients showed a moderate but significant shortening of TCRB CDR3s in all four CD4+ subsets.

From germline, CDR1 is SEHNR and CDR2 FQNEAQ (reference sequence). CDR3 length equals 12 residues. With 6 bases removed from V and 2 bases from J, the gap between germline ends came to 8 bases. Expressed TCRB transcripts were sequenced because the entire RNA isolate underwent reverse transcription. Using immunoSEQ multiplex PCR, the repertoire was profiled, and TCRdb retains in-frame clones only, with some absent. This table has around 650,000 clones, over 10% appearing once. Blood was collected once per donor into heparin, averaging about 0.12 L. The rearrangement joins TRBV7-9 to TRBJ2-7; weak D call: TRBD1 (5 bases). The source of this sequence is a man in his thirties or forties with type 1 diabetes. Sequenced input: naive CD4+ T cells from blood. CDR3 DNA sequence: TGTGCCAGCAGTGACAGACCCTACGAGCAGTACTTC. Protein: CASSDRPYEQYF.